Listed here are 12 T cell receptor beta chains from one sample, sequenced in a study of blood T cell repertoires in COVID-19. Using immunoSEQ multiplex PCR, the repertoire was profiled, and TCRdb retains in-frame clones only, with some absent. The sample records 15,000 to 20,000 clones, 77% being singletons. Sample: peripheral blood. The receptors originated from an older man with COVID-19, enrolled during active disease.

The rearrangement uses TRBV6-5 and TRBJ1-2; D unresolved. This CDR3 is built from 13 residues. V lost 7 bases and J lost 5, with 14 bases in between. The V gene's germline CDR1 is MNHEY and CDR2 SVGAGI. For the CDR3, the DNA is TGTGCCAGCACCCTCCGACGGGATTATGGCTACACCTTC. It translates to CASTLRRDYGYTF.

The CDR3 here is CAWARVGELFF. The CDR3 DNA follows: TGTGCCTGGGCCCGGGTGGGGGAGCTGTTTTTT. The J gene is TRBJ2-2, the V gene TRBV30; D unresolved. From germline, CDR1 is GTSNPN and CDR2 SVGIG (reference sequence). The CDR3 spans 11 residues. Between the trimmed V and J ends, which lost 5 bases and 8 bases, there was a span of 9 bases.

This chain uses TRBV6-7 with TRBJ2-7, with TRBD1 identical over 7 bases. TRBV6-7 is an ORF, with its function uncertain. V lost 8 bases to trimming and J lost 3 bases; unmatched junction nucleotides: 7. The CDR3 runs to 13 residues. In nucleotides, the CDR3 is TGTGCCAGCCCGGGACAGATACGCTACGAGCAGTACTTC. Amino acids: CASPGQIRYEQYF.

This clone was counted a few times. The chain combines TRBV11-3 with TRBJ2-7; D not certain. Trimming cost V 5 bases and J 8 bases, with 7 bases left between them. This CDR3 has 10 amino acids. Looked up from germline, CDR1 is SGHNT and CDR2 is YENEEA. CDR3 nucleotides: TGTGCCAGCAGCCAATGGCAGCAGTACTTC. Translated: CASSQWQQYF.

The DNA of the CDR3 is TGTGCCAGCAGCTCGGACACGAACACTGAAGCTTTCTTT. It codes for CASSSDTNTEAFF. J is TRBJ1-1 and V is TRBV7-6, with D possibly matching TRBD1 (5 bases). Germline loops: CDR1 SGHVS, CDR2 FNYEAQ. This CDR3 has 13 amino acids. The germline V and J ends were trimmed by 4 bases and 1 base, with 7 bases remaining between them.

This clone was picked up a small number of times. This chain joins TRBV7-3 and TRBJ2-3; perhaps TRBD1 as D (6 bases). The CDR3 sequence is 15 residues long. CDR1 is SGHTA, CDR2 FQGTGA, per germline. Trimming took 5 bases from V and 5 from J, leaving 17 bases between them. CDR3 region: CASSTSRDTVDTQYF. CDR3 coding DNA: TGTGCCAGCAGCACCTCGAGGGACACGGTAGATACGCAGTATTTT.

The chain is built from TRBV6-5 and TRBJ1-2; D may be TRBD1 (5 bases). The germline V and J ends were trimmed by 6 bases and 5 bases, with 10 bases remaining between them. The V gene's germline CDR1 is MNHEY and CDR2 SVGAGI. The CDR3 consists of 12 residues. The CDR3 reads CASSVTEYGYTF. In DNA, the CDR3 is TGTGCCAGCAGCGTGACAGAGTATGGCTACACCTTC.

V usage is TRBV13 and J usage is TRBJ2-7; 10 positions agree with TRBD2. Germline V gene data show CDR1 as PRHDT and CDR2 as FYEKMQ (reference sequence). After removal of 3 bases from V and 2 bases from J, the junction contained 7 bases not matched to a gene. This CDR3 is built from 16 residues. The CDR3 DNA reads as TGTGCCAGCAGCTTCCCCCTAAGCGGGGGGGCCTACGAGCAGTACTTC. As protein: CASSFPLSGGAYEQYF.

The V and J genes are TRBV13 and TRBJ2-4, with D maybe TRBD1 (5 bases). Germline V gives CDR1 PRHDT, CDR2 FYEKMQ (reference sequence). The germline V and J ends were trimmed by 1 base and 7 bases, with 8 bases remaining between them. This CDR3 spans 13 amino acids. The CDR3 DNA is TGTGCCAGCAGCTTAGTACAGGCGAACATTCAGTACTTC. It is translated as CASSLVQANIQYF.

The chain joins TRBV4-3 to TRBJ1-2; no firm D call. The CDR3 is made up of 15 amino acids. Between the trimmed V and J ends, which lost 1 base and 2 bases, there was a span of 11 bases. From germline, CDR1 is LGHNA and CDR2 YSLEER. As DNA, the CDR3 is TGCGCCAGCAGCCAAGCGTGGGCGGGGAACTATGGCTACACCTTC. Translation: CASSQAWAGNYGYTF.

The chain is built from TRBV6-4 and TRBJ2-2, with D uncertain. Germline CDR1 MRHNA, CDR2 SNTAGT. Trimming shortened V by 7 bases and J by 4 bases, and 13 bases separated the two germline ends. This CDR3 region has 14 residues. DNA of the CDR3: TGTGCCAGCACCGCAAGCCCGGGCACCGGGGAGCTGTTTTTT. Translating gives CASTASPGTGELFF.

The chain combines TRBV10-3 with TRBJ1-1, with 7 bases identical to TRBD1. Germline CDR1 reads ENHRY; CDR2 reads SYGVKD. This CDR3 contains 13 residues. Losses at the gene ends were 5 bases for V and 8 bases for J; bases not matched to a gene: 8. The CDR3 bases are TGTGCCATCAGTCCAGGGGGGACACGAGAAGCTTTCTTT. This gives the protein CAISPGGTREAFF.